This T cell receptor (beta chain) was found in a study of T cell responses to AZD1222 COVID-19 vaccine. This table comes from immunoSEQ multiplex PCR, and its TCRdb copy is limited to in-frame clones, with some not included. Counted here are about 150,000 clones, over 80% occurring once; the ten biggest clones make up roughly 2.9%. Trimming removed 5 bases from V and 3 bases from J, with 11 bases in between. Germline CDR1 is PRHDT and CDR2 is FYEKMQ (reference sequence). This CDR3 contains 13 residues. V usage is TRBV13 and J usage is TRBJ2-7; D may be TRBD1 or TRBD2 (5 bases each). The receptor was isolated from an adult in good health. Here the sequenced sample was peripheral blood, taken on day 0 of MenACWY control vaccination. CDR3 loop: CASSPGTYYEQYF. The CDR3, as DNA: TGTGCCAGCAGCCCTGGGACCTACTACGAGCAGTACTTC. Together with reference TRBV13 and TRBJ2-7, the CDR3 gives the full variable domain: AAGVIQSPRHLIKEKRETATLKCYPIPRHDTVYWYQQGPGQDPQFLISFYEKMQSDKGSIPDRFSAQQFSDYHSELNMSSLELGDSALYFCASSPGTYYEQYFGPGTRLTVT.